What follows are 5 T cell receptor beta chains derived from one specimen sequenced in a study of PD-L1 blockade in urothelial cancer. The method was immunoSEQ multiplex PCR; TCRdb's version includes in-frame clones alone and lacks a portion of them. Of under 100,000 clones detected, 82% appear once; the ten largest clones hold 9.5%. The material sequenced was PBMCs, taken around atezolizumab (anti-PD-L1) treatment. These receptors originate from a man between 65 and 85 years old with urothelial cancer.

This clone was found once. CDR3 amino acids: CASSSRTGDEKLFF. The CDR3 nucleotides are TGTGCCAGCAGCTCACGGACAGGAGATGAAAAACTGTTTTTT. The rearrangement joins TRBV7-9 to TRBJ1-4, with 7 bases that match TRBD1. Germline V CDR1 and CDR2: SEHNR, FQNEAQ (reference sequence). CDR3 length: 14 residues. V was pared by 4 bases and J by 6 bases, with 5 bases of the junction left unmatched.

This clone was counted a single time. The rearrangement joins TRBV6-4 to TRBJ2-3, with 12 bases that match TRBD2. The V gene's germline CDR1 is MRHNA and CDR2 SNTAGT. Trimming took 6 bases from V and 4 from J; bases not matched to a gene: 11. The CDR3 is 17 residues long. The CDR3 coding sequence is TGTGCCAGCAGCCTCTTTGCTAGCGGGGGGGCGGCAGATACGCAGTATTTT. It encodes CASSLFASGGAADTQYF.

This sequence joins TRBV7-7 and TRBJ2-2; 12 bases match TRBD2. The length of the CDR3 is 15 residues. Germline trimming cut 5 bases from V and 6 bases from J; bases unmatched to any gene: 4. Germline V gives CDR1 SSHAT, CDR2 FNYEAQ (reference sequence). DNA for the CDR3: TGTGCCAGCAGCGCTCTAGCGGGGGGGCCCGGGGAGCTGTTTTTT. This translates into CASSALAGGPGELFF.

The J gene is TRBJ1-5, the V gene TRBV7-8, with D uncertain. Germline assignment: CDR1 SGHVS and CDR2 FQNEAQ. The CDR3 consists of 15 residues. Deletions cut 5 bases from V and 2 bases from J, with 13 bases between. The CDR3 nucleotides are TGTGCCAGCAGCCAAGAGTATGATGGCAATCAGCCCCAGCATTTT. Protein sequence: CASSQEYDGNQPQHF.

This chain uses TRBV7-8 with TRBJ1-2, with TRBD1 as a possible D gene (6 bases). This CDR3 spans 14 amino acids. Trimming left V 2 bases short and J 4 bases short, with 11 bases between. Germline V gene sequence: CDR1 SGHVS, CDR2 FQNEAQ. This chain's CDR3 is CASSLSAGAYGYTF. CDR3 nucleotide sequence: TGTGCCAGCAGCTTATCGGCGGGGGCCTATGGCTACACCTTC.